This is a list of T cell receptor beta chains from one sample in a study of cytomegalovirus exposure and HLA in healthy donors. The protocol was immunoSEQ multiplex PCR, while the TCRdb copy is restricted to in-frame clones and leaves out a portion. Altogether over 250,000 clones are present, approximately 90% being singletons, with the ten largest covering around 4%. Sequencing was done on a sample of PBMCs. These receptors came from a man aged 40-55 years in good health and CMV-seropositive. Both conserved end residues are part of each CDR3. The order of the fields is V gene, J gene, D gene, CDR3 protein, CDR3 DNA. A D gene is named only where the DNA matches it firmly.

V: TRBV29-1
J: TRBJ1-4
D: NA
CDR3: CSVEGRYNEKLFF
DNA: TGCAGCGTTGAAGGGCGGTATAATGAAAAACTGTTTTTT

V: TRBV5-1
J: TRBJ2-7
D: NA
CDR3: CASSLQASSYEQYF
DNA: TGCGCCAGCAGCTTGCAAGCAAGCTCCTACGAGCAGTACTTC

V: TRBV23-1
J: TRBJ2-7
D: TRBD1
CDR3: CASSHPTFSGTGVRNEQYF
DNA: TGCGCCAGCAGTCACCCAACCTTTTCCGGGACAGGGGTGAGGAACGAGCAGTACTTC

V: TRBV5-6
J: TRBJ2-7
D: TRBD2
CDR3: CASSRSGEGPIYEQYF
DNA: TGTGCCAGCAGCCGGTCGGGGGAGGGCCCCATCTACGAGCAGTACTTC

V: TRBV21-1
J: TRBJ2-3
D: NA
CDR3: CASIKGLAGASSKTPDTQYF
DNA: TGTGCCAGCATCAAGGGACTAGCGGGAGCGTCATCCAAAACACCAGATACGCAGTATTTT

V: TRBV28
J: TRBJ1-1
D: NA
CDR3: CASSLYIGDLNTEAFF
DNA: TGTGCCAGCAGTCTCTACATTGGGGACTTGAACACTGAAGCTTTCTTT

V: TRBV2
J: TRBJ2-5
D: TRBD1
CDR3: CASSETTGQETQYF
DNA: TGTGCCAGCAGTGAAACGACAGGGCAAGAGACCCAGTACTTC

V: TRBV2
J: TRBJ2-7
D: NA
CDR3: CASSEGAGEGYYEQYF
DNA: TGTGCCAGCAGTGAAGGGGCAGGGGAAGGCTACTACGAGCAGTACTTC

V: TRBV4-2
J: TRBJ2-7
D: TRBD2
CDR3: CASSPSGRIYEQYF
DNA: TGTGCCAGCAGCCCTAGCGGGAGAATATACGAGCAGTACTTC

V: TRBV30
J: TRBJ2-7
D: NA
CDR3: CAWSVGPLGEQYF
DNA: TGTGCCTGGAGTGTTGGCCCACTGGGCGAGCAGTACTTC

V: TRBV15
J: TRBJ1-5
D: NA
CDR3: CATSGQNQPQHF
DNA: TGTGCCACCAGCGGGCAAAATCAGCCCCAGCATTTT

V: TRBV27
J: TRBJ2-7
D: TRBD2
CDR3: CASSAPSGRIPYEQYF
DNA: TGTGCCAGCAGTGCCCCTAGCGGGAGGATCCCATACGAGCAGTACTTC

V: TRBV2
J: TRBJ1-1
D: NA
CDR3: CASVTDTKLNTEAFF
DNA: TGTGCCAGCGTAACGGACACGAAGCTGAACACTGAAGCTTTCTTT

V: TRBV11-2
J: TRBJ2-7
D: NA
CDR3: CASSLITYEQYF
DNA: TGTGCCAGCAGCTTAATTACATACGAGCAGTACTTC

V: TRBV6-5
J: TRBJ2-7
D: NA
CDR3: CASSARDYEQYF
DNA: TGTGCCAGCAGTGCCCGGGACTACGAGCAGTACTTC

V: TRBV2
J: TRBJ1-2
D: TRBD1
CDR3: CALKGAGGYGYTF
DNA: TGTGCCCTTAAGGGGGCAGGGGGCTATGGCTACACCTTC

V: TRBV25-1
J: TRBJ2-5
D: TRBD1
CDR3: CASNPGQGETQYF
DNA: TGTGCCAGCAACCCGGGACAGGGAGAGACCCAGTACTTC

V: TRBV19
J: TRBJ2-7
D: TRBD2
CDR3: CASSNLAGVAYEQYF
DNA: TGTGCCAGTAGTAACCTAGCGGGGGTCGCCTACGAGCAGTACTTC

V: TRBV10-1
J: TRBJ1-2
D: TRBD1
CDR3: CASSSGTAYGYTF
DNA: TGCGCCAGCAGCTCTGGGACAGCCTATGGCTACACCTTC

V: TRBV6-5
J: TRBJ2-6
D: NA
CDR3: CASSYSTGSGANVLTF
DNA: TGTGCCAGCAGTTATTCCACAGGGTCTGGGGCCAACGTCCTGACTTTC